The T cell receptor beta chain under discussion was sequenced for a study of blood T cell repertoires in COVID-19. Looking at the study overall: Samples taken during acute and convalescent COVID-19 were collected in the United States, Italy and Spain.

Seattle's enrolled individuals joined amid active infection and were then monitored longitudinally. As processed by the authors: Scientists estimated how many nucleated cells there were by amplifying reference gene primers. Sequencing used immunoSEQ multiplex PCR; TCRdb keeps in-frame clones, though not all of them. V and J calls and clone size are copied from that table; D and trimming were computed from the DNA. Among 200,000 to 300,000 clones listed, over 90% were seen once. This CDR3 comprises 17 residues. With 3 bases clipped from V and 4 bases from J, the junction kept 6 bases outside the gene matches. Germline values: CDR1 SGDLS, CDR2 YYNGEE.

The sequence came from a man between 25 and 39 years old with COVID-19, enrolled during active disease. The chain carries TRBV9 and TRBJ2-5; TRBD2 agrees at 16 bases. Material: peripheral blood. The CDR3 bases are TGTGCCAGCAGCGCGGGACTAGCGGGGGGGTTCGGAGAGACCCAGTACTTC. Protein: CASSAGLAGGFGETQYF.